This T cell receptor beta chain was recorded in a study of blood T cell repertoires in COVID-19. Study information: Researchers got acute and convalescent COVID-19 samples from the United States, Italy and Spain. In each case, the material was cDNA or gDNA derived from T cells, B-cell-depleted T cells, or PBMCs.

The table lists this clone with a count of one. In the original analysis: Reference gene primer amplification in the assay estimated nucleated cell counts. Measured with immunoSEQ multiplex PCR; TCRdb has only the in-frame clones, and not every one. The V and J calls and clone size were taken over from that table, and D and trimming were inferred from the DNA. The data hold around 320,000 clones, with 70% to 90% observed a single time. CDR1 DFQATT and CDR2 SNEGSKA come from the germline V gene (reference sequence). The CDR3 has 13 residues. Trimming removed 6 bases at V and 6 bases at J, with 17 bases between.

This clonotype was sampled from a human donor in a cohort sampled during active COVID-19. The sequencing sample was made of peripheral blood. J is TRBJ1-2 and V is TRBV20-1, with D unresolved. The DNA for the CDR3 is TGCAGTGCAAGTCCTGGGGTGAGGGATGGCTACACCTTC. This sequence encodes CSASPGVRDGYTF.